This T cell receptor (beta chain) stems from a study of cytomegalovirus exposure and HLA in healthy donors. Germline CDR1 is SGHTA and CDR2 is FQGTGA. The CDR3 has 14 residues. With 5 bases clipped from V and 5 bases from J, the junction kept 3 bases outside the gene matches. Donors consisted of healthy bone marrow donors. Primers included in the PCR were 60 Vbeta and 13 Jbeta primers. Using immunoSEQ multiplex PCR, the repertoire was profiled, and TCRdb retains in-frame clones only, with some absent. This sample has 150,000 or so clones, with around three quarters found just once. The sequenced material came from PBMCs. The sequence derives from a woman between 40 and 55 years old in good health and CMV-seronegative. This chain links TRBV7-3 with TRBJ2-4, with 10 bases fitting TRBD2. CDR3 bases: TGTGCCAGCAGCCCAGGACTAGCGGAAAACATTCAGTACTTC. Translating gives CASSPGLAENIQYF. Together with reference TRBV7-3 and TRBJ2-4, the CDR3 gives the full variable domain: GAGVSQTPSNKVTEKGKYVELRCDPISGHTALYWYRQSLGQGPEFLIYFQGTGAADDSGLPNDRFFAVRPEGSVSTLKIQRTERGDSAVYLCASSPGLAENIQYFGAGTRLSVL.